The entry that follows covers one T cell receptor (beta chain) sequence. Its target is unknown. The record originates from a study of Graves' ophthalmopathy and Graves' hyperthyroidism. Looking at the study overall: Ophthalmopathy absent within 18 months of follow-up marked hyperthyroidism as stable. Study-level points and caveats: Blood was where most expanded thyroid clonotypes above 0.001 frequency also turned up. A 13-signature model separated ophthalmopathy from stable hyperthyroidism, reaching 87.88% sensitivity and roughly 81% specificity cross-validated.

The CDR3 contains 14 residues. The ends were cut back, 6 bases at V and 2 bases at J, with 13 bases in the middle. Germline V CDR1 and CDR2: WSHSY, SAAADI. Researchers took RNA transcripts and amplified TCR beta CDR3 regions from them. Second-round multiplex PCR followed a first-round RT-PCR using HTBI primers. TCRdb independently ran MiXCR on the multiplex PCR reads; one entry per CDR3 protein. Here the sample spans about 1.2 million distinct CDR3 sequences, 35% to 40% being singletons. Source material: peripheral blood or thyroid tissue (not recorded which). This sequence was found in an adult man with Graves' hyperthyroidism. The rearrangement links TRBV10-2 to TRBJ2-5; a possible D gene is TRBD2 (6 bases). CDR3: CASRKRAVQETQYF. The CDR3 nucleotides are TGCGCCAGCAGAAAGCGGGCAGTTCAAGAGACCCAGTACTTC.